The clone carrying this TCR beta chain was recorded only once. The cohort comprised adults aged about 18 to 100 years residing in some 24 US areas. Participants' own reports of clinical history determined their cohort assignment. Recovered status in Cohort 3 required two negative PCRs, clearance, or symptom resolution. These data originate in a study of blood T cell repertoires in COVID-19. The overall study: PBMCs, B-cell-depleted T cells, or T cells were the source of the cDNA or gDNA that made up the material.

Sequenced by immunoSEQ multiplex PCR; TCRdb stores in-frame clones only, minus some. The profile covers a few hundred thousand clones, with approximately 90% appearing a single time and approximately 8.8% taken by the ten largest. Deletions cut 4 bases from V and 4 bases from J, with 9 bases between. The CDR3 sequence is 13 residues long. The germline CDR1 and CDR2 sequences are KGHDR and SFDVKD. Sequencing input: PBMCs or T cells enriched from blood (not recorded which). The clonotype originates from a woman in her forties who had recovered from COVID-19. The V and J genes are TRBV24-1 and TRBJ1-2; D might be TRBD1 (5 bases). CDR3 residues: CATSDWGGYGYTF. DNA for the CDR3: TGTGCCACCAGTGACTGGGGGGGCTATGGCTACACCTTC.